This T cell receptor (beta chain) appears in the sequencing data of a study of glioma-infiltrating T cells after dendritic cell vaccination. Study observations and caveats: TCR clonality showed no direct relationship with survival.

Data came from immunoSEQ multiplex PCR; TCRdb stores just in-frame clones and leaves some out. The sample has tens of thousands of clones; about four fifths are singletons. The CDR3 consists of 13 residues. The ends were cut back, 5 bases at V and 7 bases at J, with 14 bases in the middle. In germline, CDR1 is MDHEN, CDR2 SYDVKM. Time point here: after dendritic cell vaccination, including at tumor progression/relapse. As regards this clone: What it binds is unknown.

This clonotype was sampled from a human donor with glioblastoma. This chain links TRBV28 with TRBJ1-1, with D possibly being TRBD1 (6 bases). The sequencing used blood, collected after dendritic cell vaccination. The CDR3 nucleotides read TGTGCCAGCAGTCGTGGGGGCTTCGGTGAAGCTTTCTTT. Its translation is CASSRGGFGEAFF.